This paragraph reports one T cell receptor beta chain. These data are taken from a study of T cell responses to AZD1222 COVID-19 vaccine. Clones were read by immunoSEQ multiplex PCR, and TCRdb kept only the in-frame ones, dropping some. The sample carries some 85,000 clones, roughly 87% recorded once. Trimming removed 3 bases at V and 2 bases at J, with 2 bases between. The CDR3 sequence is 12 residues long. Germline V gives CDR1 MNHNS, CDR2 SASEGT. The sequence came from an adult in good health. This chain joins TRBV6-1 and TRBJ1-5; D gene unclear. Sequences were derived from peripheral blood, sampled on day 0 of AZD1222 vaccination. DNA of the CDR3: TGTGCCAGCAGTGACGGCAATCAGCCCCAGCATTTT. Its translation: CASSDGNQPQHF.